This TCR beta chain was sequenced in a study of T cell responses to AZD1222 COVID-19 vaccine. CDR3 length: 11 amino acids. CDR1 is SNHLY, CDR2 FYNNEI, per germline. The repertoire was sequenced with immunoSEQ multiplex PCR; TCRdb's copy has only in-frame clones and lacks some. The table has just under 100,000 clones, around nine tenths seen once; the top ten hold less than 3.5%. About this clone itself: Sequence at one end of the junction differs from germline and may be a read error.

V is TRBV2 and J is TRBJ2-7, with D possibly being TRBD1 (5 bases). The clonotype was recovered from an adult in good health. This specimen consisted of peripheral blood, obtained on day 0 of AZD1222 vaccination. CDR3 in amino acids: CASGDSYEQYF. In DNA form, the CDR3 reads TGTGCCAGCGGTGACAGCTACGAGCAGTACTTC.